Detailed here is one TCR beta chain. This clone's antigen is unknown. No base-level quality is on record; no much larger clone is a single base apart. Donors were healthy HIV-negative adults with no recently reported acute infections or vaccinations. Every donor was a Caucasian adult living in Nashville, Tennessee, USA. CD4+ T cells were enriched by magnetic negative selection; naive cells were then positively selected on CD45RA, and the negative fraction formed the memory subset. Blood was obtained by leukapheresis, after which PBMCs were separated by Ficoll-Histopaque density gradient centrifugation and cryopreserved in liquid nitrogen vapor phase. Purity and quantity of every magnetically sorted T cell population were checked by analytical flow cytometry. Genomic DNA was isolated from every sorted fraction and measured by UV absorbance on a Nanodrop 2000c. The sample originates from a study of shared clonotypes between healthy human individuals (dated by TCRdb to 2020 to 2022). Turning to the overall study: The cohort comprised two women and a few men aged 18 to 49 years. For each donor, CD4 naive and CD4 memory were each given three plates, CD8 naive was given two plates, and CD8 memory was given one plate. Blood TCR repertoires of a handful of healthy adults were deeply sequenced to estimate repertoire size and the extent of clonotype sharing between individuals. Libraries were prepared and TCR repertoires were sequenced by different laboratories using diverse techniques, in order to increase sequencing depth and limit assay-specific biases. Each donor's leukapheresis produced roughly between roughly 0.85 and 9.5 billion PBMCs. What the work shows at the level of the full study, not this receptor alone: Rarefaction of sorted-subset datasets indicated incomplete sequencing despite the large sequencing depth. Larger estimated clonotype richness was generally found for naive subsets than for memory subsets. When several donors were compared, the shared fraction of clonotypes was about 5% for naive CD4, roughly 3.3% for naive CD8, roughly 2.3% for memory CD4, and approximately 0.4% for memory CD8. Compared with non-shared clonotypes, the clonotypes found in all four sorted-subset donors had higher generation probabilities. Sampling was restricted to blood, and TCR repertoires in tissues likely differ from the TCR repertoires found in blood. Because the study included only a small number of donors, the genetic and exposure-history diversity represented was limited. Pairwise subsampling indicated that sequencing depth was expected to affect the degree of clonotype sharing among donors.

The CDR3 goes from the cysteine to the phenylalanine over 13 residues. Solely the CDR3 DNA is kept, with 39 bases framed from the first base. For CDR1 and CDR2, the germline V gene lists SQVTM and ANQGSEA. Trimming costs V 7 bases and J 6 bases, and their ends lie 18 bases apart. Using the deep immunoSEQ assay, multiplex PCR amplified TCR CDR3 regions from genomic DNA. For each cell subset, the extracted genomic DNA was distributed evenly across all wells of several immunoSEQ 96-well plates, and each plate served as one replicate. For sorted subsets, about 200 ng genomic DNA, equal to 30,000 to 35,000 T cell genomes, was loaded into each replicate PCR. Purified libraries were quantified with a Qubit 3.0 fluorometer, sized on a Bioanalyzer 2100, and re-quantified with the KAPA Library Quantification kit. Every immunoSEQ 96-well plate was sequenced on a separate single-read 150-cycle Illumina NextSeq 550 flow cell. The authors' analysis ran thus. The immunoSEQ output contained only junctional sequences without quality scores, so filtering could not match that applied to full-length reads. To assign V/J genes and CDR3, sequences were annotated using PyIR, a Python wrapper for IgBLAST v1.9, with IMGT germline references. Reads with weak V/J assignments (E-value above 1e-6), missing CDR3, stop codons, out-of-frame junctions, or ambiguous translated residues were removed. V3J clonotypes were defined by identical inferred V gene, J gene, and CDR3 amino acid sequence. Percentage overlap between repertoires was calculated by dividing the number of shared unique clonotypes by the size of the smaller repertoire. Richness of each repertoire was evaluated using RTK rarefaction, the Chao1 estimator, and Recon v2.1 estimates of unobserved clonotypes. Generation probabilities were computed with OLGA for all TCRbeta clonotypes obtained by the gDNA method from a handful of donors. Here the immuneACCESS table is served through TCRdb, limited to in-frame sequences with V and J called. Missing clones are a known gap in these copies; in checked studies unresolved V genes cover under half, and the rest lacks a known reason. That table is the source of V, J and clone size, and D and trimming were worked out from the DNA. The sample records a few hundred thousand clones, less than 98% of which are singletons. The ten largest clones represent approximately 0.057% of the sample.

Sequenced sample: naive CD4+ T cells sorted from blood. The sample's cell subset or site, from its label and the paper: CD45RA+ positively selected. The clonotype was recovered from a woman in her twenties or thirties in good health. This receptor chain uses TRBV29-1 and TRBJ1-1; no D segment can be confidently identified. The CDR3 region reads CSAARGVSAEAFF. The bases are TGCAGCGCCGCCCGCGGGGTGAGCGCTGAAGCTTTCTTT.